The text below deals with one TCR beta chain. CDR1 DFQATT and CDR2 SNEGSKA come from the germline V gene (reference sequence). CDR3 length: 16 residues. V lost 3 bases and J lost 4; bases outside the gene matches: 12. The sample comes from a study of blood T cell repertoires in COVID-19. Profiled with immunoSEQ multiplex PCR; TCRdb holds only in-frame clones, not every one. Altogether 170,000 or so clones are present, 75% to 80% being singletons, with the ten largest covering less than 30%. V gene TRBV20-1 combines with J gene TRBJ2-3, with TRBD2 matching over 8 bases. The sequence came from a woman in her 70s with acute or convalescent COVID-19. The sample consisted of peripheral blood. CDR3 nucleotide sequence: TGCAGTGCTAGTCTCCCCGGGGGGGTCTACGCAGATACGCAGTATTTT. Translation: CSASLPGGVYADTQYF.